These 2 T cell receptor beta chains came from one sample sequenced in a study of shared clonotypes between healthy human individuals. TCRdb keeps only in-frame clones here, not all; method: immunoSEQ multiplex PCR. The sample has over 2,000,000 clones, just over 90% seen once; the top ten hold about 1.7%. CD8 cells classed as naive were CD45RO-negative and positively selected for CCR7, excluding terminally differentiated effector memory CD45RA+ cells. The sample consisted of naive CD8+ T cells from PBMCs. The receptors stem from a young man in good health. Some clones in this sample may be carry-over from other donors' samples.

As concerns this clone: Other DNA sequences in this sample translate to the same CDR3. This sequence joins TRBV27 and TRBJ2-1; 11 bases are shared with TRBD2. V dropped 3 bases and J dropped 0; count of bases not matched to a gene: 7. Looked up from germline, CDR1 is MNHEY and CDR2 is SMNVEV (reference sequence). This CDR3 region has 18 residues. CDR3 nucleotides: TGTGCCAGCAGTTTCCTGGGGACTAGCGGTCCCTCCTACAATGAGCAGTTCTTC. Translated: CASSFLGTSGPSYNEQFF.

The rearrangement links TRBV13 to TRBJ2-1; 11 nucleotides line up with TRBD1. The CDR3 totals 17 residues. The V gene end was trimmed by 1 base and the J gene end by 8 bases; junction bases not matched to a gene: 10. Germline V CDR1 and CDR2: PRHDT, FYEKMQ (reference sequence). Here the CDR3 DNA reads TGTGCCAGCAGCTTAGTGCCCCCGGGACAGGGGGGCGATGAGCAGTTCTTC. Its translation is CASSLVPPGQGGDEQFF. Full variable domain (outside the CDR3, taken from reference TRBV13 and TRBJ2-1): AAGVIQSPRHLIKEKRETATLKCYPIPRHDTVYWYQQGPGQDPQFLISFYEKMQSDKGSIPDRFSAQQFSDYHSELNMSSLELGDSALYFCASSLVPPGQGGDEQFFGPGTRLTVL.